The present entry profiles one T cell receptor (beta chain) with its context. Its antigen is unidentified. This entry comes from a study of cytomegalovirus exposure and HLA in healthy donors. Study-wide points: In vitro confirmation showed three CMV-associated chains to be CMV antigen specific. The majority of TCR sequences were rare, yet some public TCRs appeared in many donors. The investigators catalogued 150 to 200 TCR beta chains as cytomegalovirus-associated.

In germline, CDR1 is SEHNR, CDR2 FQNEAQ (reference sequence). Germline trimming cut 6 bases from V and 6 bases from J; bases unmatched to any gene: 12. The length of the CDR3 is 15 residues. Libraries were prepared by immunoSEQ multiplex PCR; TCRdb keeps only in-frame clonotypes and omits some of them. This table holds tens of thousands of clones, around 94% found once. The V and J genes are TRBV7-9 and TRBJ1-2, with 8 bases that match TRBD1. The origin of this receptor is a woman aged 18-29 years in good health and CMV-seropositive. The specimen sequenced was PBMCs. The CDR3 bases are TGTGCCAGCAGAAGTAATCCAGGGGGCCTGGATGGCTACACCTTC. Amino acid sequence: CASRSNPGGLDGYTF.